The 30 T cell receptor beta chains listed next were all sequenced from one sample in a study of cytomegalovirus exposure and HLA in healthy donors (dated by TCRdb to the late 2010s). The protocol used for the library was the immunoSEQ multiplex PCR assay. This immuneACCESS table, as held by TCRdb, lists in-frame sequences with V and J called but not all clones. Of the missing ones, under half trace to an unresolved V gene in checked studies; the others have no known cause. The sample has roughly 330,000 clones on record, around 90% of them singletons. Of the sample, roughly 1.2% is held by the ten largest clones. Sequences were obtained from PBMCs. Receptors originate from a woman in her twenties or thirties in good health and CMV-seropositive.

The chain joins TRBV4-3 to TRBJ2-2; the match to TRBD1 covers 11 bases. The CDR3 extends over 17 amino acids. Germline V CDR1 and CDR2: LGHNA, YSLEER. V shed 3 bases and J 7 bases; nucleotides not matched to a gene: 10. The CDR3 nucleotides are TGCGCCAGCAGCCAGGGATGGACAGGGGGCCTTGTCGGGGAGCTGTTTTTT. Protein: CASSQGWTGGLVGELFF.

This chain joins TRBV9 and TRBJ1-1; TRBD1 might be the D (6 bases). CDR3 length equals 13 residues. In germline, CDR1 is SGDLS, CDR2 YYNGEE. The V end lost 5 bases, the J end lost 3 bases, and 11 bases lay between the germline ends. CDR3 nucleotide sequence: TGTGCCAGCAGAAGGGGGTTGTACACTGAAGCTTTCTTT. Translated, it gives CASRRGLYTEAFF.

The chain is built from TRBV5-1 and TRBJ2-2; D is unclear. Per the germline V gene, CDR1 is SGHRS and CDR2 is YFSETQ. CDR3 length: 15 amino acids. V gave up 3 bases and J gave up 7 bases, with 16 bases separating them. In nucleotides, the CDR3 is TGCGCCAGCAGCTCCGAGGTGGGGTCGGGCGGGGAGCTGTTTTTT. This encodes CASSSEVGSGGELFF. Using reference TRBV5-1 and TRBJ2-2 for the parts outside the CDR3, the full variable domain is KAGVTQTPRYLIKTRGQQVTLSCSPISGHRSVSWYQQTPGQGLQFLFEYFSETQRNKGNFPGRFSGRQFSNSRSEMNVSTLELGDSALYLCASSSEVGSGGELFFGEGSRLTVL.

The CDR3 protein is CASGRSHPTYEQYF. CDR3 nucleotide sequence: TGTGCCAGCGGGAGGTCTCACCCGACCTACGAGCAGTACTTC. The chain uses TRBV27 and TRBJ2-7, with a weak D call TRBD2 (6 bases). The CDR3 length is 14 residues. Germline CDR1 MNHEY, CDR2 SMNVEV (reference sequence). Deletions cut 8 bases from V and 2 bases from J, with 16 bases between.

The chain links TRBV4-3 to TRBJ2-7; a possible D gene is TRBD1 (5 bases). Germline CDR1 and CDR2: LGHNA and YSLEER. CDR3 length: 13 amino acids. V shed 0 bases and J shed 6 bases, with 9 bases lying between them. CDR3 protein: CASSQDRASEQYF. DNA of the CDR3: TGCGCCAGCAGCCAAGACAGGGCGAGCGAGCAGTACTTC.

This chain connects TRBV2 to TRBJ2-7; D may be TRBD2 (6 bases). V lost 11 bases and J lost 7, with 18 bases in between. This CDR3 is 12 amino acids long. The germline gives CDR1 SNHLY, CDR2 FYNNEI. The CDR3 DNA sequence: TGTGCCGGCGCCCTCAGGGCGGGAGAGCAGTACTTC. Its translation: CAGALRAGEQYF.

The chain combines TRBV5-1 with TRBJ1-5; D may be TRBD1 (6 bases). This CDR3 has 14 residues. The V gene's germline CDR1 is SGHRS and CDR2 YFSETQ. The germline V and J ends were trimmed by 0 bases and 6 bases, with 10 bases remaining between them. The CDR3 reads CASSLGGGAQPQHF. In DNA form, the CDR3 reads TGCGCCAGCAGCTTGGGTGGGGGCGCTCAGCCCCAGCATTTT.

A single count supports this clone. This chain uses TRBV7-6 with TRBJ2-3; D gene uncertain. Germline CDR1 reads SGHVS; CDR2 reads FNYEAQ. This CDR3 region has 15 residues. Between the trimmed V and J ends, which lost 2 bases and 0 bases, there was a span of 9 bases. CDR3 amino acids: CASSLYRSSTDTQYF. In DNA, the CDR3 is TGTGCCAGCAGCTTATACAGATCTAGCACAGATACGCAGTATTTT. Full variable domain (outside the CDR3, taken from reference TRBV7-6 and TRBJ2-3): GAGVSQSPRYKVTKRGQDVALRCDPISGHVSLYWYRQALGQGPEFLTYFNYEAQQDKSGLPNDRFSAERPEGSISTLTIQRTEQRDSAMYRCASSLYRSSTDTQYFGPGTRLTVL.

A note on this clone: The junction and the germline gene differ at one end; a read error may be behind it. The chain's CDR3 is CASSKESVPNSPLHF. DNA of the CDR3: TGTGCCAGCAGCAAAGAGTCGGTGCCCAATTCACCCCTCCACTTT. The chain couples TRBV4-2 to TRBJ1-6; D is uncertain. CDR3 length equals 15 residues. The germline CDR1 and CDR2 sequences are LGHNA and YNFKEQ.

The rearrangement uses TRBV5-6 and TRBJ2-3; D may be TRBD2 (6 bases). V lost 4 bases and J 7 bases, leaving 19 bases between the germline ends. Germline V lookup: CDR1 SGHDT, CDR2 YYEEEE. This CDR3 spans 15 amino acids. The CDR3 DNA is TGTGCCAGCAGCAGGACTACAACAGGTTGGAATACGCAGTATTTT. Residues: CASSRTTTGWNTQYF.

This chain links TRBV5-1 with TRBJ2-1; 12 bases are a match to TRBD2. Trimming cost V 2 bases and J 4 bases; bases outside gene matches: 4. Germline CDR1 is SGHRS and CDR2 is YFSETQ. The length of the CDR3 is 16 residues. This CDR3 reads CASSFGLAGLYNEQFF. The CDR3 DNA reads as TGCGCCAGCAGCTTTGGACTAGCGGGGCTTTACAATGAGCAGTTCTTC.

This rearrangement joins TRBV27 to TRBJ2-2; D is possibly TRBD1 or TRBD2 (5 bases each). The V and J ends lost 2 bases and 4 bases respectively, with 8 bases between them. Germline V gene lookup returns CDR1 MNHEY and CDR2 SMNVEV (reference sequence). The CDR3 consists of 14 residues. The CDR3 bases are TGTGCCAGCAGTTTAGTGGGACCCACCGGGGAGCTGTTTTTT. Amino acid sequence: CASSLVGPTGELFF.

This rearrangement joins TRBV5-6 to TRBJ1-1; weak D call: TRBD1 (6 bases). In germline, CDR1 is SGHDT, CDR2 YYEEEE. This CDR3 has 15 amino acids. Trimming stripped 1 base from V and 1 base from J, with 11 bases between. The CDR3 here is CASSLTGRSNTEAFF. CDR3 in DNA: TGTGCCAGCAGCTTGACAGGGAGGTCGAACACTGAAGCTTTCTTT.

The rearrangement joins TRBV27 to TRBJ2-1; possibly TRBD2 for D (6 bases). This CDR3 region has 15 residues. In germline, CDR1 is MNHEY, CDR2 SMNVEV (reference sequence). Deletions cut 4 bases from V and 5 bases from J, with 15 bases between. The CDR3 DNA sequence: TGTGCCAGCAGTTCCGCGGGACCACGTAACAATGAGCAGTTCTTC. Translated, it gives CASSSAGPRNNEQFF.

The gene calls are TRBV28 and TRBJ2-1; D is possibly TRBD1 (6 bases). The CDR3 totals 14 residues. Per the germline V gene, CDR1 is MDHEN and CDR2 is SYDVKM. Trimming pared 7 bases from V and 8 bases from J, leaving 18 bases between. The CDR3 is CASTRDTLGDEQFF. CDR3 in DNA: TGTGCCAGCACAAGGGACACCCTGGGCGATGAGCAGTTCTTC.

To note about this clone: Other DNA sequences in this specimen translate into the identical CDR3. This chain connects TRBV28 to TRBJ2-7; D is unclear. This CDR3 is built from 13 residues. The germline V and J ends were trimmed by 2 bases and 4 bases, with 9 bases remaining between them. From germline, CDR1 is MDHEN and CDR2 SYDVKM. CDR3 sequence (DNA): TGTGCCAGCAGTTTACCTGGACCTTACGAGCAGTACTTC. Its translation is CASSLPGPYEQYF.

The rearrangement uses TRBV2 and TRBJ1-1; tentatively, D is TRBD1 (6 bases). The germline V and J ends were trimmed by 6 bases and 3 bases, with 14 bases remaining between them. Germline V gene data show CDR1 as SNHLY and CDR2 as FYNNEI. This CDR3 is 14 amino acids long. The CDR3 DNA reads TGTGCCAGCAGGAGGGGGGGCGAAGACACTGAAGCTTTCTTT. This codes for CASRRGGEDTEAFF.

J is TRBJ2-7 and V is TRBV5-6, with D perhaps given as TRBD1 or TRBD2 (5 bases each). V was cut by 3 bases and J by 2 bases, with 12 bases left in between. The CDR3 spans 14 residues. Germline CDR1 and CDR2: SGHDT and YYEEEE. This CDR3 reads CASSSGTPTYEQYF. Here the CDR3 DNA reads TGTGCCAGCAGCTCCGGGACCCCGACCTACGAGCAGTACTTC.

This chain connects TRBV5-4 to TRBJ2-7; no clear D. V lost 4 bases and J 3 bases, leaving 11 bases between the germline ends. The CDR3 consists of 13 residues. Germline CDR1 reads SGHNT; CDR2 reads YYREEE (reference sequence). CDR3 DNA sequence: TGTGCCAGCAGCCAAGGCGTCGACTACGAGCAGTACTTC. It translates to CASSQGVDYEQYF.

The CDR3 region is CAAGGQHDEQFF. The CDR3 DNA reads TGCGCCGCAGGAGGGCAACACGATGAGCAGTTCTTC. The genes are TRBV5-1 and TRBJ2-1; D possibly corresponds to TRBD2 (6 bases). CDR1 SGHRS and CDR2 YFSETQ come from the germline V gene. Trimming left V 10 bases short and J 8 bases short, with 16 bases between. The CDR3 extends over 12 amino acids.

This rearrangement joins TRBV7-3 to TRBJ2-3; TRBD2 might be the D (7 bases). Looked up from germline, CDR1 is SGHTA and CDR2 is FQGTGA. Between the trimmed V and J ends, which lost 0 bases and 2 bases, there was a span of 12 bases. The length of the CDR3 is 16 residues. CDR3 sequence: CASSLTGGRPTDTQYF. The DNA of the CDR3 is TGTGCCAGCAGCTTAACGGGGGGGCGCCCCACAGATACGCAGTATTTT.

The chain combines TRBV2 with TRBJ2-7; TRBD1 matches at 9 bases. The ends lost 6 bases at V and 6 bases at J; junction bases unmatched: 3. This CDR3 has 12 residues. Germline CDR1 is SNHLY and CDR2 is FYNNEI. CDR3 sequence: CASRTGGTEQYF. The DNA of the CDR3 is TGTGCCAGCAGGACAGGGGGGACCGAGCAGTACTTC. Together with reference TRBV2 and TRBJ2-7, the CDR3 gives the full variable domain: EPEVTQTPSHQVTQMGQEVILRCVPISNHLYFYWYRQILGQKVEFLVSFYNNEISEKSEIFDDQFSVERPDGSNFTLKIRSTKLEDSAMYFCASRTGGTEQYFGPGTRLTVT.

This clone was detected only once. This CDR3 reads CASSRTTGLDTDTQYF. In nucleotides, the CDR3 is TGTGCCAGCAGCCGAACGACAGGGTTGGACACAGATACGCAGTATTTT. V usage is TRBV7-9 and J usage is TRBJ2-3; TRBD1 matches 7 bases. Germline V CDR1 and CDR2: SEHNR, FQNEAQ (reference sequence). V shed 5 bases, J shed 2 bases, and the junction held 10 bases outside the gene matches. This CDR3 has 16 amino acids.

J is TRBJ2-2 and V is TRBV7-9; D uncertain. V lost 2 bases and J lost 0, with 7 bases in between. This CDR3 is built from 15 residues. Germline lookup yields CDR1 SEHNR and CDR2 FQNEAQ (reference sequence). In DNA form, the CDR3 reads TGTGCCAGCAGCTTAACAAGTGCGAACACCGGGGAGCTGTTTTTT. This encodes CASSLTSANTGELFF.

The rearrangement joins TRBV19 to TRBJ2-5; 7 bases are a match to TRBD1. There are 15 residues in the CDR3. CDR1 LNHDA and CDR2 SQIVND come from the germline V gene (reference sequence). V trimming: 1 base; J trimming: 5 bases; junction bases outside the gene matches: 7. As DNA, the CDR3 is TGTGCCAGTAGTATAGGAAGGGGGCGTACGGAGACCCAGTACTTC. This sequence encodes CASSIGRGRTETQYF.

V gene TRBV6-1 combines with J gene TRBJ1-5; 8 positions match TRBD1. The germline V gene encodes CDR1 MNHNS and CDR2 SASEGT. The V and J ends lost 1 base and 6 bases, in that order; junction bases with no gene match: 5. The CDR3 totals 15 residues. CDR3 amino acids: CASSEGAGGRQPQHF. The CDR3 nucleotides read TGTGCCAGCAGTGAAGGTGCAGGGGGCCGTCAGCCCCAGCATTTT.

The chain couples TRBV27 to TRBJ2-1; D is possibly TRBD1 (6 bases). CDR1 MNHEY and CDR2 SMNVEV come from the germline V gene (reference sequence). The length of the CDR3 is 18 residues. V was trimmed by 8 bases and J by 0 bases, leaving 23 bases between them. CDR3 protein: CASALPGQLQGSYNEQFF. CDR3 sequence (DNA): TGTGCCAGCGCCCTTCCGGGACAACTACAAGGCTCCTACAATGAGCAGTTCTTC.

CDR3 bases: TGTGCCAGCAGTGACGGGACATTGGGAGATACGCAGTATTTT. Translating gives CASSDGTLGDTQYF. The chain carries TRBV2 and TRBJ2-3; D is perhaps TRBD1 (6 bases). From germline, CDR1 is SNHLY and CDR2 FYNNEI. The CDR3 has 14 amino acids. V was pared by 3 bases and J by 5 bases, with 12 bases between.

The chain carries TRBV2 and TRBJ2-3; 11 nucleotides align to TRBD2. CDR1 and CDR2 from the germline V gene are SNHLY and FYNNEI. This CDR3 is 15 amino acids long. V shed 4 bases and J 8 bases; nucleotides not matched to a gene: 8. The CDR3 nucleotides are TGTGCCAGCAGTGTTCCTAGCGGGGGGATTAGTACGCAGTATTTT. This sequence encodes CASSVPSGGISTQYF.

This clone was counted once. The V call is TRBV5-4, the J call TRBJ1-1; no firm D call. V was cut by 6 bases and J by 2 bases, with 11 bases left in between. Looked up from germline, CDR1 is SGHNT and CDR2 is YYREEE (reference sequence). The CDR3 sequence is 13 residues long. CDR3 sequence reads: CASTLRSNTEAFF. The CDR3, as DNA: TGTGCCAGCACCTTACGGTCCAACACTGAAGCTTTCTTT.